This TCR beta chain emerged from a study of T cell responses to AZD1222 COVID-19 vaccine. Sequencing was performed with immunoSEQ multiplex PCR; in TCRdb, only in-frame clones are kept and a portion is missing. The sample carries around 130,000 clones, 93% recorded once. Germline V CDR1 and CDR2: SGHDN, FVKESK. This CDR3 comprises 12 residues. V lost 6 bases and J 5 bases, leaving 10 bases between the germline ends. A note on this clone: The antigen is undetermined.

General study points: Mostly white British, mostly female donors; authors suggested clonal diversity may be underestimated. Spike-specific TCR breadth and depth went up after people got two AZD1222 doses. Baseline seropositivity occurred in only a handful of AZD1222 recipients.

The clonotype was recovered from an adult in good health. The sequenced sample was peripheral blood, obtained on day 0 of AZD1222 vaccination. V is TRBV14 and J is TRBJ1-1; D is unresolved. In DNA, the CDR3 is TGTGCCAGCAGTAGGAGTGGGACTGAAGCTTTCTTT. As protein: CASSRSGTEAFF.